Given below is one T cell receptor (beta chain) in context. The data were obtained in a study of T cell responses to AZD1222 COVID-19 vaccine. The V end lost 4 bases, the J end lost 2 bases, and 13 bases lay between the germline ends. CDR1 is LGHDT, CDR2 YNNKEL, per germline (reference sequence). The CDR3 spans 15 residues. Clones were read by immunoSEQ multiplex PCR, and TCRdb kept only the in-frame ones, dropping some. The repertoire holds 150,000 to 190,000 clones, 90% to 95% seen once, with about 1.6% in the top ten. The receptor was isolated from an adult who received the AZD1222 COVID-19 vaccine. The genes are TRBV3-1 (or the pseudogene TRBV3-2) and TRBJ2-3; D unclear. This specimen was peripheral blood, taken 28 days after the second AZD1222 dose. The CDR3 region is CASSPPDGFTDTQYF. The CDR3 coding sequence is TGTGCCAGCAGCCCCCCGGACGGGTTCACAGATACGCAGTATTTT.